The clone carrying this T cell receptor (beta chain) occurred a few times. The antigen is unknown. This sample stems from a study of T-cell reconstitution after alpha-beta-depleted transplantation in children. Preparation of the TCRbeta library was carried out with unique molecular identifiers. MiXCR was run by TCRdb on the PCR reads, yielding one entry per CDR3 protein. This sample has some 600,000 distinct CDR3 sequences, with 10% to 15% found just once. Study-wide findings and caveats: Counts and diversity of T cells one year after transplant came mostly from newly produced T cells. Expanded graft clones numbering several hundred reportedly gave rise to alpha-beta T cells about two months after transplant. Recipient T cells and thymic progenitors that survived gave rise to the high TCRbeta diversity observed at day 60 in some patients.

The material was PBMCs, mostly from graft donor cells, obtained 360 days after TCRalphabeta/CD19-depleted stem cell transplant. This receptor was identified in a male patient younger than 18 who had a stem cell transplant for acute myeloid leukemia, so the T cells may come from the graft donor.

The CDR3 protein is CASSQDEAGLYEQYF. The DNA for the CDR3 is TGTGCCAGCAGCCAAGACGAAGCGGGACTCTACGAGCAGTACTTC. The rearrangement joins TRBV4-2 to TRBJ2-7; the match to TRBD2 covers 7 bases. The germline gives CDR1 LGHNA, CDR2 YNFKEQ. The CDR3 spans 15 residues. V dropped 0 bases and J dropped 3; count of bases not matched to a gene: 5.